A single sample gave rise to the 21 T cell receptor beta chains below, sequenced in a study. TCRdb redid the calling of the RT-PCR reads with MiXCR, one entry per CDR3 protein. The profile shows about 700,000 distinct CDR3 sequences, 13% to 15% of them singletons. The sequencing sample was made of memory CD4+ T cells from blood. The receptors were sampled from a female donor in good health, serving as a healthy control.

This chain uses TRBV5-1 with TRBJ2-3, with D unresolved. This CDR3 is built from 14 residues. The V and J ends lost 0 bases and 2 bases respectively, with 7 bases between them. CDR1 is SGHRS and CDR2 is YFSETQ in the germline V gene. CDR3 bases: TGCGCCAGCAGCTTGGGAGAGCCCACAGATACGCAGTATTTT. It specifies CASSLGEPTDTQYF. Filled out from reference TRBV5-1 and TRBJ2-3, the complete variable domain reads KAGVTQTPRYLIKTRGQQVTLSCSPISGHRSVSWYQQTPGQGLQFLFEYFSETQRNKGNFPGRFSGRQFSNSRSEMNVSTLELGDSALYLCASSLGEPTDTQYFGPGTRLTVL.

Regarding this clonotype: Just one base apart from a much larger clone, this may be a read error. The rearrangement uses TRBV10-3 and TRBJ2-7; D gene ambiguous. The CDR3 has 11 residues. Looked up from germline, CDR1 is ENHRY and CDR2 is SYGVKD. Between the trimmed V and J ends, which lost 3 bases and 4 bases, there was a span of 4 bases. The CDR3 region is CAISDGYEQYF. In DNA, the CDR3 is TGTGCCATCAGTGACGGTTACGAGCAGTACTTC.

The V gene is TRBV5-4, the J gene TRBJ2-1, with a tentative D call TRBD2 (6 bases). Trimming removed 4 bases from V and 0 bases from J, with 14 bases in between. The CDR3 runs 16 residues. Germline V CDR1 and CDR2: SGHNT, YYREEE (reference sequence). The chain's CDR3 is CASSKSADYSYNEQFF. The CDR3 coding sequence is TGTGCCAGCAGCAAGTCAGCGGACTACTCCTACAATGAGCAGTTCTTC. Supplemented by reference TRBV5-4 and TRBJ2-1, the full variable domain reads ETGVTQSPTHLIKTRGQQVTLRCSSQSGHNTVSWYQQALGQGPQFIFQYYREEENGRGNFPPRFSGLQFPNYSSELNVNALELDDSALYLCASSKSADYSYNEQFFGPGTRLTVL.

This clonotype was counted between two and nine times. This rearrangement joins TRBV5-1 to TRBJ2-1; 10 bases fit TRBD2. Trimming took 1 base from V and 5 from J; bases not matched to a gene: 3. Germline CDR1 is SGHRS and CDR2 is YFSETQ. This CDR3 is built from 15 residues. The CDR3 loop is CASSLLAGVDNEQFF. The DNA of the CDR3 is TGCGCCAGCAGCTTGCTAGCGGGAGTGGACAATGAGCAGTTCTTC.

This clonotype was observed many times. The rearrangement uses TRBV6-1 and TRBJ2-7, with no clear D. The germline gives CDR1 MNHNS, CDR2 SASEGT. This CDR3 region has 14 residues. V shed 6 bases and J shed 0 bases, with 12 bases lying between them. The CDR3 DNA follows: TGTGCCAGCAGCGAGCAGGAAAGCTCCTACGAGCAGTACTTC. This translates into CASSEQESSYEQYF.

This clonotype was observed a few times. The gene calls are TRBV20-1 and TRBJ2-5, with a weak D call TRBD2 (6 bases). CDR3 length equals 16 residues. The germline CDR1 and CDR2 sequences are DFQATT and SNEGSKA (reference sequence). The ends were cut back, 6 bases at V and 0 bases at J, with 20 bases in the middle. CDR3 residues: CSAPHPRRGNQETQYF. CDR3 coding DNA: TGCAGTGCGCCCCACCCCCGACGGGGGAACCAAGAGACCCAGTACTTC.

Of note for this clonotype: Being one base from a much bigger clone, this may be a read error. The CDR3 reads CGAPGVSETQYF. Written as DNA, the CDR3 is TGCGGTGCTCCAGGGGTGAGCGAGACCCAGTACTTC. This chain uses TRBV20-1 with TRBJ2-5, with D perhaps TRBD1 (6 bases). Germline CDR1 reads DFQATT; CDR2 reads SNEGSKA (reference sequence). The CDR3 covers 12 residues.

In its sample, this clonotype was seen a few times. The chain has TRBV20-1 and TRBJ1-3, with a tentative D call TRBD1 (5 bases). Germline CDR1 DFQATT, CDR2 SNEGSKA (reference sequence). The CDR3 extends over 14 amino acids. V was trimmed by 5 bases and J by 2 bases, leaving 13 bases between them. The CDR3 region is CSAVRGDAGNTIYF. In DNA form, the CDR3 reads TGCAGTGCTGTGAGAGGGGATGCTGGAAACACCATATATTTT.

This clonotype was recorded at least ten times. The chain uses TRBV12-3 or TRBV12-4 and TRBJ2-5; D ambiguous. The CDR3 runs to 13 residues. V shed 3 bases and J shed 5 bases, with 10 bases lying between them. CDR3 in DNA: TGTGCCAGCAGTTTCGGCGGCAGCGAGACCCAGTACTTC. Translating gives CASSFGGSETQYF.

This clonotype was seen many times. This chain uses TRBV4-2 with TRBJ1-1; no definite D call. Germline-derived CDR1 and CDR2 are LGHNA and YNFKEQ. V lost 0 bases and J 5 bases, leaving 13 bases between the germline ends. The CDR3 contains 15 residues. In nucleotides, the CDR3 is TGTGCCAGCAGCCAAGATCGGGGAGTTAGGACTGAAGCTTTCTTT. Translation gives CASSQDRGVRTEAFF.

This clonotype was detected only a few times. The chain links TRBV19 to TRBJ1-5; TRBD1 aligns across 7 bases. The CDR3 contains 13 residues. Trimming at V came to 10 bases and at J to 4 bases, leaving 7 bases not matched to a gene. Germline assignment: CDR1 LNHDA and CDR2 SQIVND (reference sequence). DNA for the CDR3: TGTGCCATTTCCGGGACAGCGAATCAGCCCCAGCATTTT. It encodes CAISGTANQPQHF.

The chain carries TRBV6-1 and TRBJ1-3, with a possible D match to TRBD1 (6 bases). This CDR3 has 17 amino acids. CDR1 is MNHNS and CDR2 is SASEGT in the germline V gene. Trimming removed 2 bases at V and 4 bases at J, with 18 bases between. In DNA form, the CDR3 reads TGTGCCAGCAGTGAACGGGGAACAGGGAACGCAGGAAACACCATATATTTT. It codes for CASSERGTGNAGNTIYF.

This clonotype turned up a few times. The chain joins TRBV5-6 to TRBJ1-1, with 10 bases identical to TRBD1. The CDR3 is 15 amino acids. Germline CDR1 reads SGHDT; CDR2 reads YYEEEE. Trimming took 0 bases from V and 7 from J; bases not matched to a gene: 6. The CDR3 nucleotides read TGTGCCAGCAGCTTGGCTGGGACAGGGGCGTATGAAGCTTTCTTT. This sequence encodes CASSLAGTGAYEAFF.

This clonotype has at least ten counts. V gene TRBV12-3 or TRBV12-4 combines with J gene TRBJ2-7; D is undetermined. The CDR3 covers 13 residues. Trimming pared 3 bases from V and 1 base from J, leaving 7 bases between. CDR3 DNA sequence: TGTGCCAGCAGTTTGTCGCAGTCCTACGAGCAGTACTTC. It specifies CASSLSQSYEQYF.

This clonotype was recorded a few times. The CDR3 sequence is CSAGTGGIYEQYF. For the CDR3, the DNA is TGCAGTGCCGGGACAGGGGGGATCTACGAGCAGTACTTC. The gene calls are TRBV20-1 and TRBJ2-7; 11 positions match TRBD1. The germline gives CDR1 DFQATT, CDR2 SNEGSKA (reference sequence). The CDR3 is 13 amino acids. The J segment lost 3 bases and the V segment lost 6 bases, leaving 4 bases of the junction unmatched.

V is TRBV3-1 and J is TRBJ2-4; D unresolved. Germline CDR1 LGHDT, CDR2 YNNKEL (reference sequence). The CDR3 extends over 11 amino acids. The V end lost 6 bases, the J end lost 3 bases, and 3 bases lay between the germline ends. CDR3 loop: CASRHKNIQYF. The CDR3 nucleotides are TGTGCCAGCAGACACAAAAACATTCAGTACTTC. The variable domain in full, completed from reference TRBV3-1 and TRBJ2-4, reads DTAVSQTPKYLVTQMGNDKSIKCEQNLGHDTMYWYKQDSKKFLKIMFSYNNKELIINETVPNRFSPKSPDKAHLNLHINSLELGDSAVYFCASRHKNIQYFGAGTRLSVL.

There are a few counts of this clonotype. The chain combines TRBV3-1 with TRBJ1-2; D not certain. The CDR3 runs 12 residues. V dropped 1 base and J dropped 7 bases, with 7 bases sitting between them. Germline V lookup: CDR1 LGHDT, CDR2 YNNKEL (reference sequence). The CDR3 sequence is CASSQGHSGYTF. The CDR3 nucleotides read TGTGCCAGCAGCCAAGGTCACTCTGGCTACACCTTC.

The genes are TRBV7-3 and TRBJ1-6; 8 nucleotides match TRBD1. The V and J ends lost 5 bases and 7 bases, in that order; junction bases with no gene match: 10. The CDR3 runs 16 residues. From germline, CDR1 is SGHTA and CDR2 FQGTGA. CDR3 coding DNA: TGTGCCAGCAGCGGATCAGACAGGGGACGCAATTCACCCCTCCACTTT. Its protein is CASSGSDRGRNSPLHF.

The V and J genes are TRBV12-3 or TRBV12-4 and TRBJ1-1, with a tentative D call TRBD1 (5 bases). The CDR3 sequence is 14 residues long. Trimming removed 0 bases from V and 8 bases from J, with 13 bases in between. CDR3 sequence (DNA): TGTGCCAGCAGTTTAGCAGGAGGGGAGGTGGAAGCTTTCTTT. This encodes CASSLAGGEVEAFF.

This sequence joins TRBV4-1 and TRBJ1-5; no reliable D call. This CDR3 region has 17 residues. Trimming took 1 base from V and 0 from J, leaving 13 bases between them. Germline CDR1 MGHRA, CDR2 YSYEKL. CDR3 sequence (DNA): TGCGCCAGCAGCCAAGTAACCGGAAAGTATAGCAATCAGCCCCAGCATTTT. Amino acid sequence: CASSQVTGKYSNQPQHF.

This clonotype came up many times. The chain combines TRBV20-1 with TRBJ1-2; the D gene is possibly TRBD1 (5 bases). Trimming left V 2 bases short and J 7 bases short, with 14 bases between. Germline CDR1 is DFQATT and CDR2 is SNEGSKA (reference sequence). The CDR3 spans 13 residues. The CDR3 nucleotides read TGCAGTGCTAGACAGGGTCCCCTTGGTGGCTACACCTTC. It codes for CSARQGPLGGYTF.